A single sample is the source of the 27 T cell receptor beta chains below, sequenced in a study of blood T cells in healthy people across ages. With a J-beta primer mix and a sample-barcoded 5' primer, a second PCR ran about 7 to 12 cycles. TCRdb recomputed calls from the 5' RACE reads with MiXCR, one row per CDR3 protein. The sample includes around 1,800,000 distinct CDR3 sequences, more than 35% of them seen just once. Sequenced sample: blood. Receptors were obtained from a human donor in good health.

The chain employs TRBV12-3 or TRBV12-4 and TRBJ1-2; D call uncertain. The ends were cut back, 3 bases at V and 7 bases at J, with 12 bases in the middle. CDR3 length: 13 amino acids. CDR3 DNA sequence: TGTGCCAGCAGTTTCTCCCGACTAGGTGGCTACACCTTC. As protein: CASSFSRLGGYTF.

This clonotype came up a few times. J is TRBJ2-7 and V is TRBV9; D is ambiguous. In germline, CDR1 is SGDLS, CDR2 YYNGEE. This CDR3 is 15 amino acids long. V dropped 0 bases and J dropped 2 bases, with 12 bases sitting between them. The CDR3 spells CASSVDASQAYEQYF. The CDR3 coding sequence is TGTGCCAGCAGCGTAGATGCTTCCCAGGCCTACGAGCAGTACTTC.

The J gene is TRBJ2-4, the V gene TRBV6-5; possible D gene TRBD1, 6 bases. The closer fit of TRBJ2-5 to the DNA end suggests the J call may be wrong. Germline assignment: CDR1 MNHEY and CDR2 SVGAGI. The CDR3 runs to 13 residues. In DNA form, the CDR3 reads TGTGCCAGCAGTTACACAGGGAAAGAGACCCAGTACTTC. It yields the protein CASSYTGKETQYF.

This clonotype has at least ten counts. The rearrangement uses TRBV6-2 or TRBV6-3 and TRBJ2-1; D might be TRBD2 (6 bases). Trimming left V 2 bases short and J 0 bases short, with 14 bases between. The CDR3 has 17 amino acids. Germline V gives CDR1 MNHEY, CDR2 SVGEGT. CDR3 DNA: TGTGCCAGCAGTTACCTGGGCGGGATGAGCTCCTACAATGAGCAGTTCTTC. Translating gives CASSYLGGMSSYNEQFF.

This clonotype appeared once. The chain recombines TRBV20-1 with TRBJ2-7; 11 bases agree with TRBD1. Gene TRBJ2-5 matches the end of the DNA better, so the J call may be wrong. The CDR3 covers 14 residues. Germline CDR1 reads DFQATT; CDR2 reads SNEGSKA (reference sequence). CDR3 sequence reads: CSARRTGGEETQYF. The CDR3 DNA reads TGCAGTGCTAGAAGGACAGGGGGCGAAGAGACCCAGTACTTC.

The chain combines TRBV11-2 with TRBJ2-1; D not resolved. Per germline, CDR1 SGHAT and CDR2 FQNNGV. The CDR3 contains 13 residues. With 0 bases removed from V and 8 bases from J, the gap between germline ends came to 8 bases. The CDR3 spells CASSLDRLDEQFF. The CDR3 coding sequence is TGTGCCAGCAGCTTAGATAGACTCGATGAGCAGTTCTTC.

The count of this clonotype is one. DNA of the CDR3: TGTGCCAGCAGCTTCGAGACTCCAGGGACCCAGTACTTC. Translation gives CASSFETPGTQYF. This chain connects TRBV7-9 to TRBJ2-4; D call uncertain. The J call is doubtful: the DNA matches TRBJ2-5 better. Germline V gene sequence: CDR1 SEHNR, CDR2 FQNEAQ (reference sequence). This CDR3 comprises 13 residues.

The chain recombines TRBV7-2 with TRBJ1-2; D is unclear. This CDR3 has 15 residues. In germline, CDR1 is SGHTA, CDR2 FQGNSA. Between the trimmed V and J ends, which lost 3 bases and 3 bases, there was a span of 14 bases. Written as DNA, the CDR3 is TGTGCCAGCAGCTTTCTCCGAGAAAACCACTATGGCTACACCTTC. Translating gives CASSFLRENHYGYTF.

This clonotype was seen more than once but under ten times. The V call is TRBV20-1, the J call TRBJ2-7; TRBD1 is a possible D gene (6 bases). This CDR3 spans 11 amino acids. From germline, CDR1 is DFQATT and CDR2 SNEGSKA (reference sequence). The CDR3 DNA is TGCAGCGCCGGACAGACCTACGAGCAGTACTTC. Encoded protein: CSAGQTYEQYF.

This clonotype was detected ten times or more. J is TRBJ2-3 and V is TRBV6-5; D is unclear. With 6 bases removed from V and 6 bases from J, the gap between germline ends came to 25 bases. The CDR3 consists of 17 residues. Germline V gives CDR1 MNHEY, CDR2 SVGAGI. The CDR3 nucleotides are TGTGCCAGCAGCCCTATCGCAGGCTTCGACCCTCCTGATACGCAGTATTTT. Protein sequence: CASSPIAGFDPPDTQYF.

The chain combines TRBV12-3 or TRBV12-4 with TRBJ2-1, with a tentative D call TRBD1 (6 bases). V was pared by 5 bases and J by 0 bases, with 14 bases between. This CDR3 has 16 residues. CDR3 sequence (DNA): TGTGCCAGCAGTCCGACAGGCTATAGCTCCTACAATGAGCAGTTCTTC. As protein: CASSPTGYSSYNEQFF.

This chain uses TRBV5-6 with TRBJ2-1; 9 bases are a match to TRBD2. TRBJ2-7 explains the end of the DNA better; the J call may be wrong. The germline gives CDR1 SGHDT, CDR2 YYEEEE. The CDR3 length is 16 residues. The CDR3, as DNA: TGTGCCAGCAGCCCCTTGACTAGCGGAGCTTACAATGAGCAGTACTTC. This gives the protein CASSPLTSGAYNEQYF.

The V call is TRBV2, the J call TRBJ1-1; maybe TRBD1 (5 bases). CDR1 is SNHLY, CDR2 FYNNEI, per germline. The CDR3 consists of 14 residues. Trimming shortened V by 8 bases and J by 4 bases, and 17 bases separated the two germline ends. The CDR3 sequence is CASQITGGSTEAFF. The CDR3 nucleotides read TGTGCCAGCCAGATAACAGGCGGGAGCACTGAAGCTTTCTTT.

The V gene is TRBV29-1, the J gene TRBJ2-7; perhaps TRBD2 as D (6 bases). Germline V gene sequence: CDR1 SQVTM, CDR2 ANQGSEA. The CDR3 has 14 amino acids. V was shortened by 5 bases and J by 3 bases, with 17 bases between the two germline ends. The CDR3 nucleotides read TGCAGCGTTTCAACTCTGGGAGGTATCTACGAGCAGTACTTC. Its translation: CSVSTLGGIYEQYF.

This chain joins TRBV6-2 or TRBV6-3 and TRBJ2-1, with 8 bases lining up with TRBD2. With V trimmed by 3 bases and J by 12 bases, 7 bases remained unmatched. The CDR3 loop spans 13 amino acids. Germline assignment: CDR1 MNHEY and CDR2 SVGEGT. The CDR3 DNA is TGTGCCAGCAGTTATGTACAGCGGGGGTCGCAGTTCTTC. Protein: CASSYVQRGSQFF.

The V and J genes are TRBV20-1 and TRBJ2-3, with 8 bases lining up with TRBD2. CDR1 is DFQATT and CDR2 is SNEGSKA in the germline V gene (reference sequence). CDR3 length equals 16 residues. J lost 1 base, V lost 4 bases, and 10 bases had no gene match. The CDR3 region has the DNA TGCAGTGCTACTTCGGTCCGGCGGGGGGGCACAGATACGCAGTATTTT. Translation gives CSATSVRRGGTDTQYF.

The sample holds many counts of this clonotype. This chain joins TRBV10-2 and TRBJ2-7; TRBD2 matches 8 bases. CDR1 WSHSY and CDR2 SAAADI come from the germline V gene. Germline trimming cut 1 base from V and 6 bases from J; bases unmatched to any gene: 11. The CDR3 is 16 residues long. The CDR3 region has the DNA TGCGCCAGCAGTGAGTTAGGAGGACTAGCAGCGGGCGAGCAGTACTTC. It is translated as CASSELGGLAAGEQYF.

The J gene is TRBJ1-2, the V gene TRBV6-2 or TRBV6-3, with 10 bases aligning to TRBD1. With V trimmed by 7 bases and J by 4 bases, 9 bases remained unmatched. This CDR3 region has 15 residues. CDR1 MNHEY and CDR2 SVGEGT come from the germline V gene. The CDR3 reads CASKTLGQGSYGYTF. The CDR3 DNA reads as TGTGCCAGCAAAACCTTGGGACAGGGGAGCTATGGCTACACCTTC.

J is TRBJ2-3 and V is TRBV20-1, with unresolved D. CDR3 length equals 11 residues. The germline gives CDR1 DFQATT, CDR2 SNEGSKA (reference sequence). With 2 bases removed from V and 5 bases from J, the gap between germline ends came to 5 bases. In nucleotides, the CDR3 is TGCAGTGCTAGAAGGGTAGATACGCAGTATTTT. Its protein product is CSARRVDTQYF.

The genes are TRBV2 and TRBJ2-1; D is possibly TRBD1 or TRBD2 (5 bases each). Trimming cost V 4 bases and J 3 bases, with 13 bases left between them. This CDR3 has 15 residues. Germline CDR1 is SNHLY and CDR2 is FYNNEI. The chain's CDR3 is CASSVLVGDYNEQFF. The CDR3 DNA follows: TGTGCCAGCAGTGTATTAGTGGGGGACTACAATGAGCAGTTCTTC.

This sequence joins TRBV6-6 and TRBJ2-7; perhaps D is TRBD1 or TRBD2 (5 bases each). Trimming left V 8 bases short and J 6 bases short, with 14 bases between. The CDR3 has 12 residues. Germline V gene sequence: CDR1 MNHNY, CDR2 SVGAGI (reference sequence). The CDR3 coding sequence is TGTGCCAGCGGGGGTAGCGAAAGCGAGCAGTACTTC. The encoded protein is CASGGSESEQYF.

A note on this clonotype: With a much larger clone just one base away, this may be a read error. V usage is TRBV7-2 and J usage is TRBJ2-3; no firm D call. Germline V gene data show CDR1 as SGHTA and CDR2 as FQGNSA. This CDR3 region has 15 residues. This CDR3 reads CASSLSVLSTYTQYF. The CDR3 nucleotides read TGTGCCAGCAGCTTATCAGTCCTTAGCACATATACGCAGTATTTT.

This clonotype was seen just once. The V gene is TRBV15, the J gene TRBJ2-1, with 7 bases fitting TRBD2. V shed 8 bases, J shed 1 base, and the junction held 8 bases outside the gene matches. The CDR3 spans 15 residues. In germline, CDR1 is LNHNV, CDR2 YYDKDF (reference sequence). CDR3 sequence reads: CATADEGGSYNEQFF. CDR3 sequence (DNA): TGTGCCACCGCAGACGAGGGAGGGTCCTACAATGAGCAGTTCTTC. Filled out from reference TRBV15 and TRBJ2-1, the complete variable domain reads DAMVIQNPRYQVTQFGKPVTLSCSQTLNHNVMYWYQQKSSQAPKLLFHYYDKDFNNEADTPDNFQSRRPNTSFCFLDIRSPGLGDTAMYLCATADEGGSYNEQFFGPGTRLTVL.

There are a few counts of this clonotype. The chain links TRBV29-1 to TRBJ2-7; D is unclear. The length of the CDR3 is 12 residues. V was clipped by 5 bases and J by 6 bases, with 14 bases between them. In germline, CDR1 is SQVTM, CDR2 ANQGSEA. The DNA for the CDR3 is TGCAGCGTTTTAAGAGCCCGTGGCGAGCAGTACTTC. It is translated as CSVLRARGEQYF.

The chain recombines TRBV7-8 with TRBJ1-2; unclear D gene. This CDR3 comprises 13 residues. Germline V gives CDR1 SGHVS, CDR2 FQNEAQ. V lost 10 bases and J lost 4, with 16 bases in between. CDR3 DNA: TGTGCCATGGATTGGGCTTTGGGCTATGGCTACACCTTC. It yields the protein CAMDWALGYGYTF.

This clonotype has only a few counts. This chain joins TRBV4-2 and TRBJ2-3; maybe TRBD2 (6 bases). Germline V gene lookup returns CDR1 LGHNA and CDR2 YNFKEQ. This CDR3 has 14 amino acids. Trimming took 0 bases from V and 4 from J, leaving 8 bases between them. As DNA, the CDR3 is TGTGCCAGCAGCCAAGATGGGAGGTCAGATACGCAGTATTTT. Encoded protein: CASSQDGRSDTQYF.

This clonotype was observed a few times. The chain couples TRBV3-1 to TRBJ2-1; weak D call: TRBD1 (5 bases). Germline V gives CDR1 LGHDT, CDR2 YNNKEL (reference sequence). The CDR3 covers 15 residues. V gave up 1 base and J gave up 8 bases, with 15 bases separating them. The CDR3 region is CASSQARGGVHEQFF. CDR3 nucleotides: TGTGCCAGCAGCCAAGCTAGGGGTGGGGTCCATGAGCAGTTCTTC.